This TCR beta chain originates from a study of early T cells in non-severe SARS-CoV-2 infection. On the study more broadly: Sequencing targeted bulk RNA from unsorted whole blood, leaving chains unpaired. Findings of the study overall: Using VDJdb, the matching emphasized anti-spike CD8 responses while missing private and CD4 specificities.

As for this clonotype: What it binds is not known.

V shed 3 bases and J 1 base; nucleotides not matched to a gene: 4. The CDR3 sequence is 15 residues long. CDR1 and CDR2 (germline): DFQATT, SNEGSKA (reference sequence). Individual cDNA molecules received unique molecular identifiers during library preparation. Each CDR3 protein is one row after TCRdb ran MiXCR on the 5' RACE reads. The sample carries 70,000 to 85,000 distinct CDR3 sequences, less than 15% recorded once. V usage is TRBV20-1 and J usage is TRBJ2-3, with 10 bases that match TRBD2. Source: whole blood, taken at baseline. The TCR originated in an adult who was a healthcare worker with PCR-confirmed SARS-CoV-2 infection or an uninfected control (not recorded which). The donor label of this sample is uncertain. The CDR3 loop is CSARLAGGGTDTQYF. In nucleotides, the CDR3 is TGCAGTGCTAGGTTAGCGGGAGGCGGCACAGATACGCAGTATTTT.